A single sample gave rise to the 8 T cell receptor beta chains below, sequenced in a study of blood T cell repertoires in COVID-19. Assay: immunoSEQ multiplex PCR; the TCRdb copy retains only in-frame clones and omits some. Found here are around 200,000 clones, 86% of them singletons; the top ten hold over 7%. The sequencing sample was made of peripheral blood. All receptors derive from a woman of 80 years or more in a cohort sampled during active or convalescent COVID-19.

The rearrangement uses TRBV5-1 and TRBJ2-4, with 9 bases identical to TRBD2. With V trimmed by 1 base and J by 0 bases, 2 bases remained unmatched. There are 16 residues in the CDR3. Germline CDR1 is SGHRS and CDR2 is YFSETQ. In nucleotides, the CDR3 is TGCGCCAGCAGCTTGAGAGCGGGAGGAGCCAAAAACATTCAGTACTTC. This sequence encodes CASSLRAGGAKNIQYF.

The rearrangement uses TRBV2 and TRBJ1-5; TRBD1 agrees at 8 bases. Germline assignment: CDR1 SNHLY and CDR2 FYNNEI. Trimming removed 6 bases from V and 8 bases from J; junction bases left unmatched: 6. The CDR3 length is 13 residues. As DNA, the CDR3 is TGTGCCAGCAGGGGAGACAGGGGTAAGCCCCAGCATTTT. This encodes CASRGDRGKPQHF. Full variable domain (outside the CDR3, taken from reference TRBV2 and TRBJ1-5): EPEVTQTPSHQVTQMGQEVILRCVPISNHLYFYWYRQILGQKVEFLVSFYNNEISEKSEIFDDQFSVERPDGSNFTLKIRSTKLEDSAMYFCASRGDRGKPQHFGDGTRLSIL.

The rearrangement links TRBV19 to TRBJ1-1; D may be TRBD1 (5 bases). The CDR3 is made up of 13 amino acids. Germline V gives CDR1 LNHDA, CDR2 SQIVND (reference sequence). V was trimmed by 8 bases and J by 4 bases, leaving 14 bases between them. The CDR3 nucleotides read TGTGCCAGTTACCAGGGTTTGGGCACTGAAGCTTTCTTT. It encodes CASYQGLGTEAFF.

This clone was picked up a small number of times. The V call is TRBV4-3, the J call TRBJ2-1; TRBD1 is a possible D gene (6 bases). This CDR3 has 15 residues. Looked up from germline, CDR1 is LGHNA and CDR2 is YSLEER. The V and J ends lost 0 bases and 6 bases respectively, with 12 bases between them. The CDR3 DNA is TGCGCCAGCAGCCAAGACCAAGGGACACTCAATGAGCAGTTCTTC. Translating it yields CASSQDQGTLNEQFF.

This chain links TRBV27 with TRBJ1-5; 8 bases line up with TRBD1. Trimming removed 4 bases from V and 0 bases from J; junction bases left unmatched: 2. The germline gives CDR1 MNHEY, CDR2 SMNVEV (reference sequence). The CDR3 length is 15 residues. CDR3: CASSSGGISNQPQHF. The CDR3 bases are TGTGCCAGCAGTTCAGGGGGCATTAGCAATCAGCCCCAGCATTTT.

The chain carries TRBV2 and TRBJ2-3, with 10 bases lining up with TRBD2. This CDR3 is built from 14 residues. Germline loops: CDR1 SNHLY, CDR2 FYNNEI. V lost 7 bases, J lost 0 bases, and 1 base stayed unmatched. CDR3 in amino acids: CASKTSGSTDTQYF. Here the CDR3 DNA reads TGTGCCAGCAAGACTAGCGGGAGCACAGATACGCAGTATTTT.

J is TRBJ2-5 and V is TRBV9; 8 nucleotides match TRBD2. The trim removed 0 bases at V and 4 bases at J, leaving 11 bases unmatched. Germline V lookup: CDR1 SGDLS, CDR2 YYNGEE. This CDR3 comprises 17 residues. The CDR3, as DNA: TGTGCCAGCAGCGTAGGGGCTACCAATAGCGGGATAGAGACCCAGTACTTC. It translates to CASSVGATNSGIETQYF. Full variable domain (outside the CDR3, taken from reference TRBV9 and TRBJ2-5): DSGVTQTPKHLITATGQRVTLRCSPRSGDLSVYWYQQSLDQGLQFLIQYYNGEERAKGNILERFSAQQFPDLHSELNLSSLELGDSALYFCASSVGATNSGIETQYFGPGTRLLVL.

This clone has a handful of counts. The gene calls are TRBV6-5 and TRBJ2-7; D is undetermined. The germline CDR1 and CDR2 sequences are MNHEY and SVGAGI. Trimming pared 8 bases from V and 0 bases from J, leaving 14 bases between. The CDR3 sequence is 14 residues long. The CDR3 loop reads CASLRGPSSYEQYF. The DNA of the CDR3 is TGTGCCAGCCTTCGCGGTCCGAGCTCCTACGAGCAGTACTTC.